This passage covers 6 T cell receptor beta chains from one sample sequenced in a study of shared clonotypes between healthy human individuals. Selected positively for CCR7 and CD45RO-negative, naive CD8 cells excluded terminally differentiated effector memory CD45RA+ cells. Here immunoSEQ multiplex PCR was the method, and the copy in TCRdb shows in-frame clones only, minus some. Among around 580,000 clones listed, 98% were seen once. Sample: naive CD8+ T cells sorted from blood. The source is a man aged 25-40 years in good health.

The chain has TRBV29-1 and TRBJ1-1, with a possible D match to TRBD1 (6 bases). The V gene's germline CDR1 is SQVTM and CDR2 ANQGSEA. The CDR3 contains 13 residues. The germline V and J ends were trimmed by 7 bases and 3 bases, with 15 bases remaining between them. The CDR3 sequence is CSGAPGTYTEAFF. CDR3 DNA: TGCAGCGGGGCCCCTGGGACATACACTGAAGCTTTCTTT.

This chain links TRBV15 with TRBJ1-2; 9 positions agree with TRBD1. Germline V gene data show CDR1 as LNHNV and CDR2 as YYDKDF (reference sequence). V was clipped by 0 bases and J by 6 bases; unmatched bases: 8. The CDR3 has 16 residues. CDR3: CATSRDRGQGRNGYTF. CDR3 bases: TGTGCCACCAGCAGAGATCGAGGACAGGGGAGGAATGGCTACACCTTC.

On this clone: At one end the junction does not follow the germline gene, possibly because of a read error. The V call is TRBV7-7, the J call TRBJ1-1; D is unresolved. The germline gives CDR1 SSHAT, CDR2 FNYEAQ (reference sequence). The CDR3 is 14 residues long. Written as DNA, the CDR3 is TGTGCTAGCAGCCCCCTCGACCCCAGCCCTGAAGCTTTCTTT. Translated: CASSPLDPSPEAFF.

The rearrangement joins TRBV7-8 to TRBJ2-3; a weak D match, TRBD2 (6 bases). V lost 5 bases and J 0 bases, leaving 15 bases between the germline ends. CDR1 SGHVS and CDR2 FQNEAQ come from the germline V gene. The CDR3 spans 16 residues. The CDR3 reads CASSAAGTESTDTQYF. CDR3 in DNA: TGTGCCAGCAGCGCCGCCGGGACTGAGAGCACAGATACGCAGTATTTT.

The rearrangement joins TRBV27 to TRBJ1-5; a weak D match, TRBD1 (6 bases). The V gene lost 5 bases and the J gene lost 2 bases, with 10 bases spanning the gap. The CDR3 spans 14 residues. The germline V gene has CDR1 MNHEY and CDR2 SMNVEV (reference sequence). CDR3 sequence: CASSEEGGNQPQHF. The CDR3 DNA is TGTGCCAGCAGTGAAGAGGGGGGCAATCAGCCCCAGCATTTT.

This clone was picked up one time. The rearrangement links TRBV5-3 to TRBJ2-7; 8 bases match TRBD2. TRBV5-3 is an ORF, and what it does is uncertain. This CDR3 spans 15 amino acids. The trim removed 3 bases at V and 2 bases at J, leaving 7 bases unmatched. The DNA of the CDR3 is TGTGCCAGAAGCTGGCGGACTAGCTGGACCTACGAGCAGTACTTC. It is translated as CARSWRTSWTYEQYF.